One sample yielded the 20 T cell receptor beta chains listed below, sequenced in a study of beta chain features in type 1 diabetes. All of the isolated RNA was reverse transcribed, so expressed TCRB transcripts were sequenced. The assay was immunoSEQ multiplex PCR, and TCRdb's table has in-frame clones only and misses some. The table has 350,000 to 450,000 clones, around 14% seen once. Sequenced sample: naive CD4+ T cells from blood. The receptors were gathered from a man younger than 40 in good health.

The gene calls are TRBV4-1 and TRBJ1-6, with TRBD1 identical over 7 bases. From germline, CDR1 is MGHRA and CDR2 YSYEKL. CDR3 length: 15 amino acids. The junction had 5 bases not matched to a gene; V was cut back by 1 base and J by 8 bases. The CDR3 is CASSQGDREDSPLHF. For the CDR3, the DNA is TGCGCCAGCAGCCAAGGCGACAGGGAGGATTCACCCCTCCACTTT.

This clone turned up a few times. This could be a read error, since a much larger clone is one nucleotide away. The sample holds other DNA sequences that translate to the same CDR3. The chain combines TRBV9 with TRBJ1-1; D gene uncertain. This CDR3 spans 13 amino acids. Germline V gene sequence: CDR1 SGDLS, CDR2 YYNGEE. The V end lost 0 bases, the J end lost 2 bases, and 5 bases lay between the germline ends. CDR3 residues: CASSVDRNTEAFF. In DNA form, the CDR3 reads TGTGCCAGCAGCGTAGACAGAAACACTGAAGCTTTCTTT.

CDR3 loop: CASSEGGPYEQYF. Here the CDR3 DNA reads TGTGCCAGCAGTGAGGGCGGCCCCTACGAGCAGTACTTC. This sequence joins TRBV6-1 and TRBJ2-7, with no clear D. The CDR3 sequence is 13 residues long. The germline V and J ends were trimmed by 3 bases and 2 bases, with 8 bases remaining between them. CDR1 MNHNS and CDR2 SASEGT come from the germline V gene.

The rearrangement links TRBV15 to TRBJ2-1; D perhaps matches TRBD2 (5 bases). CDR3 length: 13 residues. CDR1 is LNHNV and CDR2 is YYDKDF in the germline V gene (reference sequence). V was shortened by 5 bases and J by 5 bases, with 10 bases between the two germline ends. Here the CDR3 reads CATSDGLNNEQFF. Written as DNA, the CDR3 is TGTGCCACCAGCGACGGACTGAACAATGAGCAGTTCTTC.

This clone appeared a few times. The J gene is TRBJ1-1, the V gene TRBV19, with D uncertain. Germline loops: CDR1 LNHDA, CDR2 SQIVND (reference sequence). This CDR3 has 15 residues. Trimming removed 7 bases from V and 0 bases from J, with 15 bases in between. CDR3 loop: CASNPLPRVNTEAFF. CDR3 DNA sequence: TGTGCCAGTAACCCTTTACCCAGAGTGAACACTGAAGCTTTCTTT.

This CDR3 reads CAISNQGGIQYF. The CDR3 coding sequence is TGTGCCATCAGTAACCAGGGTGGCATTCAGTACTTC. V is TRBV10-3 and J is TRBJ2-4; the D gene is possibly TRBD1 (5 bases). CDR1 is ENHRY and CDR2 is SYGVKD in the germline V gene. This CDR3 has 12 residues. Trimming pared 5 bases from V and 9 bases from J, leaving 11 bases between.

The chain joins TRBV6-5 to TRBJ2-4; D is unclear. The CDR3 has 15 residues. CDR1 is MNHEY, CDR2 SVGAGI, per germline. The ends were cut back, 6 bases at V and 3 bases at J, with 15 bases in the middle. In DNA, the CDR3 is TGTGCCAGCAGCCCTACTGGGGTTGGCAAAAACATTCAGTACTTC. Protein sequence: CASSPTGVGKNIQYF.

This clone was picked up a small number of times. The chain joins TRBV30 to TRBJ2-5; D call uncertain. Per the germline V gene, CDR1 is GTSNPN and CDR2 is SVGIG (reference sequence). V was trimmed by 0 bases and J by 6 bases, leaving 2 bases between them. This CDR3 comprises 10 residues. CDR3 residues: CAWSVKTQYF. CDR3 nucleotides: TGTGCCTGGAGTGTGAAGACCCAGTACTTC.

The genes are TRBV30 and TRBJ2-2; D not certain. V lost 2 bases and J 5 bases, leaving 18 bases between the germline ends. The CDR3 contains 16 residues. The germline V gene encodes CDR1 GTSNPN and CDR2 SVGIG (reference sequence). The CDR3 nucleotides read TGTGCCTGGAGTAATTGGTTGGCAGGAAAAACCGGGGAGCTGTTTTTT. Its translation is CAWSNWLAGKTGELFF.

This chain connects TRBV30 to TRBJ2-2; D may be TRBD2 (5 bases). CDR3 size: 15 residues. Germline CDR1 is GTSNPN and CDR2 is SVGIG (reference sequence). V was clipped by 5 bases and J by 1 base, with 14 bases between them. The CDR3: CAWLPSGLNTGELFF. The CDR3 DNA sequence: TGTGCCTGGCTACCCTCGGGATTGAACACCGGGGAGCTGTTTTTT.

The rearrangement uses TRBV6-1 and TRBJ1-1, with TRBD1 as a possible D gene (5 bases). Trimming cost V 6 bases and J 0 bases, with 11 bases left between them. Germline V gene data show CDR1 as MNHNS and CDR2 as SASEGT. The length of the CDR3 is 14 residues. This CDR3 is CASRARGLNTEAFF. CDR3 in DNA: TGTGCCAGCAGGGCTCGGGGACTGAACACTGAAGCTTTCTTT.

For this clone: Germline is not matched at one junction end, which may reflect a read error. This chain joins TRBV13 and TRBJ2-1; 13 positions agree with TRBD2. There are 17 residues in the CDR3. Germline V gives CDR1 PRHDT, CDR2 FYEKMQ (reference sequence). CDR3 loop: CASSSFLRTSGGPSYVF. In DNA form, the CDR3 reads TGTGCCAGCAGCTCATTTCTTCGGACTAGCGGGGGACCTTCGTACGTCTTC.

The chain joins TRBV5-1 to TRBJ2-5; D possibly matches TRBD1 or TRBD2 (5 bases each). This CDR3 is 13 amino acids long. Trimming removed 9 bases at V and 5 bases at J, with 17 bases between. Germline assignment: CDR1 SGHRS and CDR2 YFSETQ. The CDR3 region is CATATGTGETQYF. In nucleotides, the CDR3 is TGCGCCACAGCGACGGGGACGGGGGAGACCCAGTACTTC.

The rearrangement joins TRBV6-5 to TRBJ2-5; TRBD1 agrees at 8 bases. Germline V CDR1 and CDR2: MNHEY, SVGAGI. The CDR3 runs to 11 residues. The ends lost 6 bases at V and 10 bases at J; junction bases unmatched: 4. Here the CDR3 reads CASSMGQVQYF. The CDR3 nucleotides read TGTGCCAGCAGCATGGGACAGGTCCAGTACTTC.

This clone was counted a few times. The chain has TRBV11-2 and TRBJ1-5, with D uncertain. There are 13 residues in the CDR3. CDR1 SGHAT and CDR2 FQNNGV come from the germline V gene. The germline V and J ends were trimmed by 3 bases and 5 bases, with 8 bases remaining between them. The CDR3 region has the DNA TGTGCCAGCAGCTTGTCCAGATATCAGCCCCAGCATTTT. The encoded protein is CASSLSRYQPQHF.

This clone was seen a few times. The J gene is TRBJ2-5, the V gene TRBV7-2, with D tentatively TRBD1 (5 bases). The CDR3 totals 11 residues. Germline V CDR1 and CDR2: SGHTA, FQGNSA. The V end lost 8 bases, the J end lost 1 base, and 5 bases lay between the germline ends. The CDR3 sequence: CASGAQETQYF. CDR3 coding DNA: TGTGCCAGCGGGGCCCAAGAGACCCAGTACTTC.

This clone has a handful of counts. The chain combines TRBV14 with TRBJ2-1, with TRBD2 as a possible D gene (7 bases). The CDR3 totals 16 residues. Germline-derived CDR1 and CDR2 are SGHDN and FVKESK. Trimming left V 4 bases short and J 9 bases short, with 22 bases between. This CDR3 is CASSRRGGVFVVEQFF. CDR3 DNA sequence: TGTGCCAGCAGCCGCCGAGGGGGGGTTTTCGTGGTTGAGCAGTTCTTC.

This clone has only a few counts. This rearrangement joins TRBV5-1 to TRBJ2-3; possible D gene TRBD2, 6 bases. This CDR3 is built from 18 residues. V was shortened by 6 bases and J by 1 base, with 24 bases between the two germline ends. Per the germline V gene, CDR1 is SGHRS and CDR2 is YFSETQ. The CDR3 DNA follows: TGCGCCAGCAACGAGAAGGTTGGGGCGGGGATACGCACAGATACGCAGTATTTT. This translates into CASNEKVGAGIRTDTQYF.

The chain carries TRBV29-1 and TRBJ2-3, with D perhaps TRBD2 (5 bases). V lost 4 bases, J lost 5 bases, and 16 bases lay in between. Germline V gene lookup returns CDR1 SQVTM and CDR2 ANQGSEA. The CDR3 runs 14 residues. The CDR3 DNA is TGCAGCGTTGTTGAGGGAATTCGGGGAGATACGCAGTATTTT. It yields the protein CSVVEGIRGDTQYF.

This chain connects TRBV6-5 to TRBJ2-5; D may correspond to TRBD1 or TRBD2 (5 bases each). The CDR3 contains 13 residues. From germline, CDR1 is MNHEY and CDR2 SVGAGI. V was clipped by 4 bases and J by 7 bases, with 13 bases between them. The CDR3 is CASSSQPGGTQYF. CDR3 DNA sequence: TGTGCCAGCAGTTCCCAACCTGGGGGGACCCAGTACTTC.